The TCR beta chain under discussion was sequenced for a study of blood T cell repertoires in COVID-19. On the study more broadly: Sites in the United States, Italy and Spain provided acute and convalescent COVID-19 samples. T cells, B-cell-depleted T cells, or PBMCs provided the cDNA or gDNA that served as material.

The CDR3 consists of 18 residues. CDR1 is SGDLS and CDR2 is YYNGEE in the germline V gene. Trimming removed 0 bases from V and 1 base from J; junction bases left unmatched: 6. In the original workflow: Scientists estimated how many nucleated cells there were by amplifying reference gene primers. TCRdb's table, derived via immunoSEQ multiplex PCR, lists solely in-frame clones and lacks some. The V and J calls and the clone size are those of that table, but D and trimming were determined from the DNA. Here the sample spans some 24,000 clones, 86% being singletons. The count of this clone is one. Source material: peripheral blood. This chain links TRBV9 with TRBJ2-6; TRBD1 aligns across 8 bases. This TCR came from a man in his fifties or sixties with active COVID-19. The CDR3 DNA reads as TGTGCCAGCAGCGTAGACCCAGGGGGCGGATCTGGGGCCAACGTCCTGACTTTC. Residues: CASSVDPGGGSGANVLTF. Combining the CDR3 with reference TRBV9 and TRBJ2-6 gives the whole variable domain DSGVTQTPKHLITATGQRVTLRCSPRSGDLSVYWYQQSLDQGLQFLIQYYNGEERAKGNILERFSAQQFPDLHSELNLSSLELGDSALYFCASSVDPGGGSGANVLTFGAGSRLTVL.